Listed here is a single TCR beta chain. This clonotype was observed a few times. No cognate antigen has been identified for it. No base quality values were provided; no much bigger clone lies one nucleotide off. All donors were healthy Caucasians. The twin cohort consisted of three pairs of female monozygotic twins, all aged roughly 18 to 29 years. Positive isolation kits from Invitrogen were used to isolate CD4+ and CD8+ T cell populations. Per the germline V gene, KGHSH is the CDR1 and LQKENI is the CDR2. Its CDR3 holds 17 amino acids, cysteine through phenylalanine. Only CDR3 DNA is held: 51 bases, read in frame from base 1. Trimming costs V 3 bases and J 2 bases, and their ends lie 14 bases apart. This specimen comes from a study of identical twins (dated by TCRdb to about 2016). Regarding the complete study: To test whether fetal clonotypes persist, the study used deep sequencing on TCR alpha and beta repertoires from monozygotic twins, unrelated adults of various ages, and cord blood. Replicate twin experiments were performed at different times using different library preparation protocols to rule out contamination.

Paper-wide results and their limitations: Excess twin sharing in beta out-of-frame sequences was weaker because fewer shared sequences lowered the signal-to-noise ratio. Conclusions relied on cross-sectional statistical analysis, since the same donors could not be followed over many years. Invariant T cells such as MAIT and iNKT could partly confound zero-insertion analyses, although diverse VJ usage argued against such confounding for most clonotypes. Fewer insertions were carried by abundant cord blood beta clonotypes; a weaker similar trend was observed in young adult naive repertoires, while no such trend was observed in memory repertoires. In monozygotic twins, out-of-frame TCR alpha sharing was systematically underestimated by recombination models, although the models agreed with sharing between unrelated individuals. Compared with coincidental sharing between unrelated individuals, out-of-frame TCR alpha sequences shared between twins had an excess of sequences with low generation probability.

The library came from 5' RACE. Sequencing instrument: Illumina HiSeq 2000. Template switching introduced a universal primer binding site; the final cDNA contained a unique molecular identifier, enabling accurate counting of TCR cDNA molecules. Specific primers in the conserved constant-segment region were used to synthesize first-strand cDNA for TCR alpha and beta chains. To control for contamination, every cDNA library carried two barcodes: a SMART-Mk sample barcode plus Illumina barcodes. TruSeq adapter sequences along with Illumina sample barcodes were introduced in two successive PCR steps. The TCR alpha and beta cDNA libraries were sequenced on the Illumina HiSeq platform using custom primers. In the source study's methods: MiGEC processed the raw reads to extract unique molecular identifiers, while MiXCR was used to determine the CDR3 positions. For each individual, recombination models were inferred using an EM algorithm with the repgenHMM and IGoR tools. The tcR package in R was used for shared clonotype analysis, with sharing normalized by the product of cloneset sizes. To study raw recombination without the effects of thymic and clonal selection, out-of-frame nonproductive sequences were analyzed. The public reads were run again by TCRdb, first through fastp at Q25 and then through MiXCR, and only productive beta chains were kept. Rows are combined by CDR3 protein, so each entry shows the most common genes and DNA. The V and J calls follow TCRdb's processing rather than the paper's. For this sample the table gives 300,000 to 400,000 distinct CDR3 sequences, of which approximately 13% were detected only once. The ten largest clones take up 6% to 9% of the sample.

These records were also assigned to another study, of yellow fever vaccine responses in identical twins. Per that second paper: The T cell response to vaccination in identical twins was reported by the authors to appear partly convergent and partly personalized. In the study, vaccine-responding T cell clones were precisely tracked in identical twins.

This sequence was found in a woman aged 18-29 years in good health. In this chain, TRBV18 is recombined with TRBJ2-6, with TRBD1 perhaps the D gene, on 6 matching bases. The sequencing sample was made of CD8+ T cells sorted from blood. The base sequence is TGTGCCAGCTCACCGGGCAGGGGCATGGCTGGGGCCAACGTCCTGACTTTC. It encodes CASSPGRGMAGANVLTF.